Following are 29 T cell receptor beta chains from one sample sequenced in a study of blood T cell repertoires in COVID-19. Clones were read by immunoSEQ multiplex PCR, and TCRdb kept only the in-frame ones, dropping some. The data hold hundreds of thousands of clones, with approximately 88% observed a single time. The specimen was peripheral blood. The receptors were sampled from a human donor in a cohort sampled during active COVID-19.

The chain combines TRBV7-2 with TRBJ2-5, with D perhaps matching TRBD1 (6 bases). This CDR3 has 15 residues. CDR1 and CDR2 from the germline V gene are SGHTA and FQGNSA. Trimming removed 1 base from V and 5 bases from J, with 14 bases in between. The CDR3 sequence: CASSLVGGDVETQYF. In DNA form, the CDR3 reads TGTGCCAGCAGCTTAGTTGGGGGCGACGTCGAGACCCAGTACTTC.

The chain is built from TRBV5-1 and TRBJ2-7; 7 positions match TRBD1. V was clipped by 3 bases and J by 7 bases; unmatched bases: 7. Germline CDR1 reads SGHRS; CDR2 reads YFSETQ. The CDR3 contains 13 residues. CDR3 sequence: CASSSETGREQYF. DNA of the CDR3: TGCGCCAGCAGCTCGGAGACAGGGAGAGAGCAGTACTTC.

This clone has only a few counts. V gene TRBV18 combines with J gene TRBJ1-1; 7 bases are shared with TRBD1. The trim removed 0 bases at V and 3 bases at J, leaving 7 bases unmatched. The CDR3 consists of 16 residues. The V gene's germline CDR1 is KGHSH and CDR2 LQKENI. As DNA, the CDR3 is TGTGCCAGCTCACCACCACCTTTACAGGGGTACACTGAAGCTTTCTTT. Protein: CASSPPPLQGYTEAFF. The whole variable domain, filled in from reference TRBV18 and TRBJ1-1, reads NAGVMQNPRHLVRRRGQEARLRCSPMKGHSHVYWYRQLPEEGLKFMVYLQKENIIDESGMPKERFSAEFPKEGPSILRIQQVVRGDSAAYFCASSPPPLQGYTEAFFGQGTRLTVV.

The chain uses TRBV6-5 and TRBJ1-4; 8 positions match TRBD1. This CDR3 is built from 14 residues. Trimming at V came to 4 bases and at J to 8 bases, leaving 6 bases not matched to a gene. CDR1 is MNHEY and CDR2 is SVGAGI in the germline V gene. CDR3 loop: CASSSGQDPEKLFF. The CDR3 nucleotides are TGTGCCAGCAGTTCGGGACAGGACCCCGAAAAACTGTTTTTT.

V gene TRBV2 combines with J gene TRBJ1-1, with a possible D match to TRBD1 (5 bases). Germline CDR1 and CDR2: SNHLY and FYNNEI. V lost 9 bases and J lost 5, with 10 bases in between. CDR3 length equals 11 residues. Here the CDR3 reads CAREEGTEAFF. The CDR3 region has the DNA TGTGCCAGGGAGGAGGGGACTGAAGCTTTCTTT.

This chain joins TRBV25-1 and TRBJ2-3; 8 nucleotides agree with TRBD1. Germline lookup yields CDR1 MGHDK and CDR2 SYGVNS. This CDR3 is built from 15 residues. V gave up 1 base and J gave up 6 bases; unmatched junction bases: 6. The CDR3 coding sequence is TGTGCCAGCAGTGAATGGACAGGGATGATTGATACGCAGTATTTT. Amino acid sequence: CASSEWTGMIDTQYF. The whole variable domain, remainder taken from reference TRBV25-1 and TRBJ2-3, is EADIYQTPRYLVIGTGKKITLECSQTMGHDKMYWYQQDPGMELHLIHYSYGVNSTEKGDLSSESTVSRIRTEHFPLTLESARPSHTSQYLCASSEWTGMIDTQYFGPGTRLTVL.

The chain links TRBV6-2 or TRBV6-3 to TRBJ2-1; 7 positions match TRBD1. Germline V lookup: CDR1 MNHEY, CDR2 SVGEGT. The CDR3 length is 15 residues. The V and J ends lost 2 bases and 9 bases, in that order; junction bases with no gene match: 10. The CDR3 region has the DNA TGTGCCAGCAGTTACAGGGGGCAGTGGTTTGGTGAGCAGTTCTTC. Protein sequence: CASSYRGQWFGEQFF.

V is TRBV6-2 or TRBV6-3 and J is TRBJ2-3, with D unclear. Trimming stripped 5 bases from V and 8 bases from J, with 8 bases between. Per the germline V gene, CDR1 is MNHEY and CDR2 is SVGEGT. The CDR3 sequence is 11 residues long. The CDR3 loop is CASSGSGTQYF. The CDR3 nucleotides are TGTGCCAGCAGTGGTTCGGGTACGCAGTATTTT.

This chain connects TRBV2 to TRBJ2-1; 9 positions match TRBD2. Trimming cost V 7 bases and J 4 bases; bases outside gene matches: 11. From germline, CDR1 is SNHLY and CDR2 FYNNEI. This CDR3 has 16 amino acids. The CDR3 DNA is TGTGCCAGCATGTCAGTAGCGGGGGCTCTATACAATGAGCAGTTCTTC. It translates to CASMSVAGALYNEQFF.

The chain uses TRBV30 and TRBJ2-7; tentatively, D is TRBD2 (6 bases). Per germline, CDR1 GTSNPN and CDR2 SVGIG (reference sequence). The CDR3 sequence is 15 residues long. V lost 2 bases, J lost 5 bases, and 19 bases lay in between. The CDR3 region is CAWSNYRRVYHEQYF. DNA for the CDR3: TGTGCCTGGAGTAACTACAGGAGGGTTTATCACGAGCAGTACTTC.

This chain joins TRBV10-3 and TRBJ1-2, with 7 bases matching TRBD1. Germline V gene data show CDR1 as ENHRY and CDR2 as SYGVKD. This CDR3 comprises 14 residues. J was trimmed by 9 bases and V by 2 bases; bases with no gene match: 9. The CDR3 DNA reads as TGTGCCATCAGTGAGGAAACAGGGGAAGGTAGCTACACCTTC. Protein: CAISEETGEGSYTF.

The rearrangement links TRBV7-9 to TRBJ2-2, with 7 bases identical to TRBD2. CDR1 and CDR2 (germline): SEHNR, FQNEAQ (reference sequence). This CDR3 is built from 15 residues. V lost 5 bases to trimming and J lost 5 bases; unmatched junction nucleotides: 8. The CDR3 bases are TGTGCCAGCAGCCAACCGGCGGGGGAAACCGGGGAGCTGTTTTTT. It yields the protein CASSQPAGETGELFF.

The chain is built from TRBV19 and TRBJ2-1; possibly TRBD2 for D (6 bases). The CDR3 is made up of 14 amino acids. V lost 8 bases, J lost 0 bases, and 11 bases lay in between. Germline V CDR1 and CDR2: LNHDA, SQIVND (reference sequence). The CDR3 here is CASPDGSSYNEQFF. The CDR3, as DNA: TGTGCCAGTCCCGACGGGAGCTCCTACAATGAGCAGTTCTTC.

The chain employs TRBV7-8 and TRBJ1-5; D not certain. Deletions cut 2 bases from V and 5 bases from J, with 10 bases between. This CDR3 contains 14 residues. Germline V gene sequence: CDR1 SGHVS, CDR2 FQNEAQ. The CDR3 reads CASSLQNMDQPQHF. The CDR3 DNA follows: TGTGCCAGCAGCTTACAAAACATGGATCAGCCCCAGCATTTT.

V gene TRBV27 combines with J gene TRBJ1-1; perhaps TRBD1 as D (5 bases). This CDR3 region has 15 residues. In germline, CDR1 is MNHEY, CDR2 SMNVEV (reference sequence). V dropped 3 bases and J dropped 4 bases, with 15 bases sitting between them. Written as DNA, the CDR3 is TGTGCCAGCAGTTTCACCTTCGACAGCCGCACTGAAGCTTTCTTT. Its translation is CASSFTFDSRTEAFF.

The chain joins TRBV5-4 to TRBJ1-2; the D is unclear. V gave up 2 bases and J gave up 2 bases, with 10 bases separating them. Germline assignment: CDR1 SGHNT and CDR2 YYREEE (reference sequence). The CDR3 consists of 14 residues. The CDR3 DNA follows: TGTGCCAGCAGCTTTTCGACTGAAAACTATGGCTACACCTTC. Translating it yields CASSFSTENYGYTF.

This chain uses TRBV18 with TRBJ2-7, with 8 nucleotides matching TRBD2. Trimming at V came to 3 bases and at J to 6 bases, leaving 7 bases not matched to a gene. The length of the CDR3 is 14 residues. Per germline, CDR1 KGHSH and CDR2 LQKENI. CDR3 protein: CASSPSKAGVEQYF. The DNA for the CDR3 is TGTGCCAGCTCACCCTCTAAAGCGGGGGTCGAGCAGTACTTC.

The chain has TRBV30 and TRBJ1-3; D gene unclear. There are 16 residues in the CDR3. Germline CDR1 reads GTSNPN; CDR2 reads SVGIG (reference sequence). V shed 3 bases and J shed 0 bases, with 15 bases lying between them. CDR3 amino acids: CAWRPIRTGSGNTIYF. The CDR3 region has the DNA TGTGCCTGGAGGCCTATTAGAACGGGCTCTGGAAACACCATATATTTT.

V gene TRBV7-2 combines with J gene TRBJ1-5; no firm D call. This CDR3 contains 15 residues. The V end was cut by 0 bases, the J end by 0 bases, with 6 bases between. The germline CDR1 and CDR2 sequences are SGHTA and FQGNSA. The CDR3, as DNA: TGTGCCAGCAGCTTAGCACATTCTAGCAATCAGCCCCAGCATTTT. This codes for CASSLAHSSNQPQHF.

The chain carries TRBV7-9 and TRBJ2-7; D gene unclear. V was cut by 1 base and J by 2 bases, with 6 bases left in between. In germline, CDR1 is SEHNR, CDR2 FQNEAQ (reference sequence). CDR3 length: 13 amino acids. This chain's CDR3 is CASSLELAYEQYF. CDR3 bases: TGTGCCAGCAGCTTAGAACTTGCCTACGAGCAGTACTTC. Variable domain in full (rest from reference TRBV7-9 and TRBJ2-7): DTGVSQNPRHKITKRGQNVTFRCDPISEHNRLYWYRQTLGQGPEFLTYFQNEAQLEKSRLLSDRFSAERPKGSFSTLEIQRTEQGDSAMYLCASSLELAYEQYFGPGTRLTVT.

This clone has only a few counts. The V gene is TRBV6-1, the J gene TRBJ2-3; 9 positions agree with TRBD2. Germline CDR1 reads MNHNS; CDR2 reads SASEGT. V lost 0 bases and J lost 2; bases outside the gene matches: 6. This CDR3 region has 17 residues. CDR3 amino acids: CASSEAMREGATDTQYF. In DNA, the CDR3 is TGTGCCAGCAGTGAAGCAATGCGGGAGGGAGCCACAGATACGCAGTATTTT.

V is TRBV5-1 and J is TRBJ2-7, with TRBD1 matching over 12 bases. There are 17 residues in the CDR3. The germline CDR1 and CDR2 sequences are SGHRS and YFSETQ. J gave up 6 bases and V 3 bases, and 13 bases lay outside the gene matches. The CDR3 DNA reads as TGCGCCAGCAGCTCATTCCAGGCGGGACAGGGGGCAGGCGAGCAGTACTTC. This gives the protein CASSSFQAGQGAGEQYF.

A few counts support this clone. V usage is TRBV29-1 and J usage is TRBJ2-7; TRBD2 matches at 7 bases. V shed 5 bases and J 9 bases; nucleotides not matched to a gene: 16. This CDR3 contains 14 residues. Germline V lookup: CDR1 SQVTM, CDR2 ANQGSEA. The CDR3 loop reads CSVQGRVQGSAQYF. DNA for the CDR3: TGCAGCGTTCAAGGGAGGGTCCAGGGTTCGGCGCAGTACTTC.

The chain uses TRBV7-2 and TRBJ1-2, with D tentatively TRBD1 (6 bases). The CDR3 loop spans 14 amino acids. CDR1 SGHTA and CDR2 FQGNSA come from the germline V gene. The germline V and J ends were trimmed by 3 bases and 5 bases, with 13 bases remaining between them. CDR3 in DNA: TGTGCCAGCAGCTTTCTAGGACAGCCTTATGGCTACACCTTC. It translates to CASSFLGQPYGYTF.

The rearrangement links TRBV27 to TRBJ2-1, with D perhaps TRBD2 (5 bases). Germline V gives CDR1 MNHEY, CDR2 SMNVEV (reference sequence). V dropped 6 bases and J dropped 9 bases, with 15 bases sitting between them. The CDR3 covers 13 residues. CDR3 loop: CASSRNSEGEQFF. In nucleotides, the CDR3 is TGTGCCAGCAGCCGAAACTCAGAGGGTGAGCAGTTCTTC.

The CDR3 here is CASSLDGEAFF. CDR3 bases: TGCGCCAGCAGCTTGGACGGTGAAGCTTTCTTT. The gene calls are TRBV5-1 and TRBJ1-1; the D is unclear. Looked up from germline, CDR1 is SGHRS and CDR2 is YFSETQ. Trimming removed 0 bases from V and 7 bases from J, with 4 bases in between. The CDR3 runs to 11 residues.

V is TRBV19 and J is TRBJ1-5; tentatively, D is TRBD1 (5 bases). Trimming left V 5 bases short and J 0 bases short, with 11 bases between. Germline V gene lookup returns CDR1 LNHDA and CDR2 SQIVND (reference sequence). This CDR3 has 15 amino acids. This CDR3 reads CASSVRQTSNQPQHF. The CDR3 bases are TGTGCCAGTAGTGTGAGACAGACTAGCAATCAGCCCCAGCATTTT.

The V call is TRBV6-5, the J call TRBJ2-7; D may be TRBD1 (5 bases). Germline values: CDR1 MNHEY, CDR2 SVGAGI. The V end lost 6 bases, the J end lost 0 bases, and 12 bases lay between the germline ends. The CDR3 sequence is 14 residues long. Written as DNA, the CDR3 is TGTGCCAGCAGGCAGGGCACGAGCTCCTACGAGCAGTACTTC. Translated, it gives CASRQGTSSYEQYF.

The chain carries TRBV30 and TRBJ2-7, with 7 nucleotides matching TRBD2. This CDR3 is built from 14 residues. CDR1 GTSNPN and CDR2 SVGIG come from the germline V gene (reference sequence). The trim removed 1 base at V and 7 bases at J, leaving 10 bases unmatched. CDR3 nucleotide sequence: TGTGCCTGGAGTGGTAAAGGGAGGGTCGGGGAGCAGTACTTC. It encodes CAWSGKGRVGEQYF.